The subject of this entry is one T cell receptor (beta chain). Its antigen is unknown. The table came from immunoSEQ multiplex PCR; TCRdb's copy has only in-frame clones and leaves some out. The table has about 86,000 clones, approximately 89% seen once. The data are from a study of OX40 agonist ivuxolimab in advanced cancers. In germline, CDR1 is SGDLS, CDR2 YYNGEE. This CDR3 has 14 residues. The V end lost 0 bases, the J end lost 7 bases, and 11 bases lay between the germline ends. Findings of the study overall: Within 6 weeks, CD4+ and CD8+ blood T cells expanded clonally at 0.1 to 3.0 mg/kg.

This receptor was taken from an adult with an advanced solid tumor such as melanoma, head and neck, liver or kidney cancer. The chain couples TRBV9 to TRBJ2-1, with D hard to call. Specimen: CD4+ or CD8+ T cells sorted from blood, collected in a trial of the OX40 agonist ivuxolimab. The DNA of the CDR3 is TGTGCCAGCAGCGTAGACGTCTTCGGGAATGAGCAGTTCTTC. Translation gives CASSVDVFGNEQFF.